A single T cell receptor (beta chain) is shown here with its context. Its antigen remains unidentified. Germline V lookup: CDR1 ENHRY, CDR2 SYGVKD. The CDR3 is 16 residues long. V dropped 7 bases and J dropped 5 bases, with 24 bases sitting between them. The sample is drawn from a study of Graves' ophthalmopathy and Graves' hyperthyroidism. About the study: Where ophthalmopathy was absent within 18 months of follow-up, hyperthyroidism was stable.

Overall study findings and caveats: With 70.59% sensitivity and approximately 73% specificity, the model predicted ophthalmopathy progression.

Investigators amplified TCR beta CDR3 regions from RNA transcripts. The authors performed first-round RT-PCR with HTBI primers and then a second-round multiplex PCR. TCRdb reanalysed the multiplex PCR reads using MiXCR and keeps one entry per CDR3 protein. The repertoire includes roughly 1.1 million distinct CDR3 sequences, around a third of them detected once, and 11% sits in the top ten. The clonotype comes from an adult man with Graves' hyperthyroidism. The genes are TRBV10-3 and TRBJ2-7; maybe TRBD2 (6 bases). Sequenced: peripheral blood or thyroid tissue (not recorded which). The CDR3 coding sequence is TGTGCCATCAACGGCGGGGCGGGACCCGGCGGGCACGAGCAGTACTTC. Translating it yields CAINGGAGPGGHEQYF.